Listed below are T cell receptor beta chains from one sample, sequenced in a study of T-cell reconstitution after alpha-beta-depleted transplantation in children. TCRdb re-analysed the PCR reads in MiXCR, keeping a single row per CDR3 protein. The table includes hundreds of thousands of distinct CDR3 sequences, roughly 18% detected once. The sample here was PBMCs, mostly from graft donor cells, taken 360 days after TCRalphabeta/CD19-depleted stem cell transplant. The receptors come from a male patient aged 2-9 years who had a stem cell transplant for acute lymphoblastic leukemia, so the T cells may come from the graft donor. Both conserved end residues are trimmed from each CDR3. The order of the fields is clone size, V gene, CDR3 protein. Some rows have no size entry. The others give once, few or many, or a class for an expanded clone.

>-|TRBV6-5
ASSSTPGAAPLH
>-|TRBV4-2
ASSLLSRQGSSYEQY
>-|TRBV6-1
ASQTATNTEAF
>-|TRBV5-1
ASSPGSTSSYEQY
>-|TRBV9
ASWSNYGYT
>many|TRBV4-1
ASSQDRGLSTDTQY
>few|TRBV12-3/TRBV12-4
ASSGQGVTDTQY
>-|TRBV5-1
ASSLQGLETQY
>few|TRBV7-2
ASSLDTSGANVLT
>many|TRBV5-1
ASSLSSMTGPNEKLF
>few|TRBV9
ASSVDAGKRTQY
>-|TRBV6-5
ASSLQGHTQY
>-|TRBV28
ASSVPASTDTQY
>few|TRBV12-3/TRBV12-4
ASSDTTDTQY
>few|TRBV29-1
SVAPGQGYNEQF
>-|TRBV7-3
ASSLSFLESSNTGELF
>-|TRBV15
ATRRRGSAYEQY
>-|TRBV20-1
SAPGGVGTDTQY
>-|TRBV27
ASSYIPSYEQY
>-|TRBV15
ATSGRPLTETQY
>-|TRBV20-1
SARDLQTEKLF
>-|TRBV4-3
ASSPAFQGATDTQY
>few|TRBV4-3
ASSQVTGISYEQY
>many|TRBV5-1
ASSLGVNSGGGEQF
>few|TRBV4-3
ASSLAPDTEAF
>-|TRBV10-3
AISEFNRDRAIYGYT
>few|TRBV20-1
SARPDTQY
>-|TRBV20-1
SATSATLYIQY
>-|TRBV20-1
SARDPPGQGPSSYEQY
>few|TRBV5-1
ASSSYRGGTDNEQF
>-|TRBV20-1
SANPGLAGADTQY
>few|TRBV5-1
ASRRVQGGRGYT
>few|TRBV15
ATSSPPGQGVEQF
>few|TRBV9
ASSSSGAMNTEAF
>many|TRBV7-2
ASSLARRGLHGYT
>few|TRBV14
ASSQGQPPSTQY
>-|TRBV12-3/TRBV12-4
ASSLPDGLAGGRYNEQF
>once|TRBV7-6
ASSLSFGLGSQETQY
>-|TRBV27
ASRGLAGVYQETQY
>few|TRBV7-8
ASSLAPSFSYEQY